A selection of T cell receptor beta chains follows, all from one sample in a study of shared clonotypes between healthy human individuals. The table came from immunoSEQ multiplex PCR; TCRdb's copy has only in-frame clones and leaves some out. The sample gives 2 million to 2.5 million clones, under 97% of which show up once; 0.1% to 0.15% is in the top ten. The sequencing sample was made of naive CD4+ T cells sorted from blood. The receptors here all came from a man aged 18 to 29 in good health. Each CDR3 is given with its conserved first and last residue. A D gene is named only where the DNA matches it firmly. The size of a clone is reported for some rows only, either as once, few or many, or as a class for expanded clones.

>TRBD2|15|TRBV11-2|.
CASSLVAGESYEQYF
>.|16|TRBV1|.
CTSPKVSAGDYNEQFF
>TRBD2|15|TRBV7-2|.
CASSLLAGDAYEQYF
>TRBD1|13|TRBV7-9|.
CASSWGQAYEQYF
>.|17|TRBV4-1|.
CASSQVTMGVGQETQYF
>.|13|TRBV10-3|.
CATSWGTNEKLFF
>.|14|TRBV5-8|.
CASTPGTQFYEQYF
>.|16|TRBV6-1|.
CASSVRQTATNEKLFF
>.|14|TRBV28|.
CASSPLRGNSPLHF
>TRBD1|17|TRBV12-5|.
CASGLIFGTARSSPLHF
>.|14|TRBV29-1|.
CSVDSEDLTDTQYF
>.|12|TRBV7-6|.
CASSSYWDEQFF
>.|12|TRBV10-1|once
CASSDRPGELFF
>TRBD1|16|TRBV19|.
CASRELPGQGGYGYTF
>.|13|TRBV6-1|.
CASKAAVNQPQHF
>TRBD1|13|TRBV10-2|.
CASSVTGDSPLHF
>.|13|TRBV6-5|.
CASKKVSGNTIYF
>TRBD1|16|TRBV2|.
CASSEFKAGGWYEQYF
>.|16|TRBV5-1|.
CASSLGPTASNTEAFF
>TRBD1|12|TRBV25-1|few
CASRQGNYGYTF
>TRBD1|16|TRBV28|.
CASSPRGGGTNYGYTF
>TRBD1|14|TRBV28|.
CASRRTGNTGELFF
>TRBD1|15|TRBV4-1|once
CASSQGGDSYNEQFF
>TRBD1|16|TRBV28|.
CASSRLTGLGKNIQYF
>.|16|TRBV28|.
CASSLGQGRRDQPQHF
>TRBD1|16|TRBV5-5|.
CASSDRTGSYNSPLHF
>.|17|TRBV9|once
CASRAVRGRPWNTEAFF
>.|17|TRBV21-1|once
CASSTPGRRHNNSPLHF
>.|13|TRBV7-2|.
CASSLADTGELFF
>TRBD1|18|TRBV19|.
CASSMGSPGGHSNQPQHF
>TRBD1|14|TRBV5-1|.
CASSEQGAFYEQYF
>TRBD1|15|TRBV18|.
CASSPGTGSSYEQYF
>.|14|TRBV2|.
CASSAGRAVQPQHF
>TRBD2|18|TRBV5-4|.
CASSLLASGRAPYNEQFF
>.|14|TRBV6-1|.
CASSSHPVNTEAFF
>.|13|TRBV2|once
CASGPGPSEKLFF
>TRBD1|17|TRBV7-7|.
CASSFVCVWDRPYEQYF